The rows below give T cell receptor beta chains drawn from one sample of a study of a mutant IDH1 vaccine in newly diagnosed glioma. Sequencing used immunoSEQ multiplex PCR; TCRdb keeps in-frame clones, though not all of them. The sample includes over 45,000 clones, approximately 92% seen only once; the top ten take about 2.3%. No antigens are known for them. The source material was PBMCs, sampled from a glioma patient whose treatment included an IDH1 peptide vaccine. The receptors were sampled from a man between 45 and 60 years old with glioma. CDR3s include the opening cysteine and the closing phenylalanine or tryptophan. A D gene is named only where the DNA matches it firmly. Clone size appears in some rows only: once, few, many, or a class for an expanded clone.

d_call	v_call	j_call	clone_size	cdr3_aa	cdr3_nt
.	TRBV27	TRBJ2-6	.	CASHGKDQGTGANVLTF	TGTGCCAGCCACGGGAAGGATCAGGGGACTGGGGCCAACGTCCTGACTTTC
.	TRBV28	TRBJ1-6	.	CASSFTGKGSPLHF	TGTGCCAGCAGTTTTACAGGGAAAGGTTCACCCCTCCACTTT
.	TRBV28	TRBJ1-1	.	CASSLSHGTLNTEAFF	TGTGCCAGCAGTTTAAGTCACGGCACCTTGAACACTGAAGCTTTCTTT
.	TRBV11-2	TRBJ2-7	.	CASSLASDTIYEQYF	TGTGCCAGCAGCTTAGCCTCTGACACTATCTACGAGCAGTACTTC
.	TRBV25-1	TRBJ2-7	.	CASSETRVLGDEQYF	TGTGCCAGCAGTGAAACCCGGGTCCTAGGGGACGAGCAGTACTTC
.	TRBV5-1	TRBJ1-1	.	CASTLGPPGLEAFF	TGCGCCAGCACCTTGGGGCCTCCGGGTCTTGAAGCTTTCTTT
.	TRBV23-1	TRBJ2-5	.	CASSQSWGWRAETQYF	TGCGCCAGCAGTCAATCGTGGGGGTGGAGGGCTGAGACCCAGTACTTC
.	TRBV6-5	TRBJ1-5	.	CASSYSPNQPQHF	TGTGCCAGCAGTTACTCCCCTAATCAGCCCCAGCATTTT
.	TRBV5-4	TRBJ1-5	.	CASSPGLDPSNQPQHF	TGTGCCAGCAGCCCGGGACTTGATCCTAGCAATCAGCCCCAGCATTTT
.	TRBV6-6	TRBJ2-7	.	CARVPGPPEYF	TGTGCCAGGGTACCGGGACCACCGGAGTACTTC
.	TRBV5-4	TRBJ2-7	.	CASSFNSQGPEQYF	TGTGCCAGCAGCTTCAATAGTCAGGGACCCGAGCAGTACTTC
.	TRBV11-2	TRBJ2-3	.	CASSLEYTQYF	TGTGCCAGCAGCTTAGAATATACGCAGTATTTT
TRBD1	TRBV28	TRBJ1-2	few	CASRPPGQLYGYTF	TGTGCCAGCAGACCTCCGGGACAGCTATATGGCTACACCTTC
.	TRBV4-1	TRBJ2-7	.	CASSQAITGVSYEQYF	TGCGCCAGCAGCCAGGCAATAACTGGGGTAAGCTACGAGCAGTACTTC
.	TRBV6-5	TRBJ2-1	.	CASSYAPNEQFF	TGTGCCAGCAGTTACGCCCCCAATGAGCAGTTCTTC
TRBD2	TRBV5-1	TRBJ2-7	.	CASSLAEAGGPGEQYF	TGCGCCAGCAGCTTGGCGGAGGCGGGAGGGCCCGGCGAGCAGTACTTC
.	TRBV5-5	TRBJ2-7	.	CASSLGLSVPISYEQYF	TGTGCCAGCAGCTTGGGCCTCTCGGTTCCGATCTCCTACGAGCAGTACTTC
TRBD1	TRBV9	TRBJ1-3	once	CASSARDSGQLPGNTIYF	TGTGCCAGCAGCGCCAGGGATTCGGGACAGCTCCCTGGAAACACCATATATTTT
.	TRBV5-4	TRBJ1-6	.	CASSSWSSYNSPLHF	TGTGCCAGCAGCTCCTGGAGCTCCTATAATTCACCCCTCCACTTT
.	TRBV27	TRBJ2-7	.	CASSFQGGWEQYF	TGTGCCAGCAGTTTTCAGGGCGGATGGGAGCAGTACTTC
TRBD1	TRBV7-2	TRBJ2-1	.	CASSPGQGSNNEQFF	TGTGCCAGCAGCCCCGGACAGGGTTCCAACAATGAGCAGTTCTTC
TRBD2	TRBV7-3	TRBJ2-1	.	CASSTSGTSGVGEQFF	TGTGCCAGCAGCACTTCCGGGACTAGCGGGGTAGGTGAGCAGTTCTTC
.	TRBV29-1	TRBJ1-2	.	CSEMGPLGPNYGYTF	TGCAGCGAGATGGGACCCCTCGGCCCTAACTATGGCTACACCTTC
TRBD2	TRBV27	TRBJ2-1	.	CASSFTSEYNEQFF	TGTGCCAGCAGTTTTACTAGCGAGTACAATGAGCAGTTCTTC
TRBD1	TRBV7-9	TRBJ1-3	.	CASSSYTGGFGNTIYF	TGTGCCAGCAGCTCCTACACAGGGGGCTTTGGAAACACCATATATTTT
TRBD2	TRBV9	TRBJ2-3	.	CASSLAGRADTQYF	TGTGCCAGCAGTTTAGCGGGGAGGGCAGATACGCAGTATTTT
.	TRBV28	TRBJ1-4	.	CASSVLWVRDGGEKLFF	TGTGCCAGCAGCGTTTTGTGGGTCAGGGACGGGGGTGAAAAACTGTTTTTT
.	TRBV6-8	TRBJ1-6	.	CASSYVQGPYYNSPLHF	TGTGCCAGCAGTTATGTACAGGGTCCCTACTATAATTCACCCCTCCACTTT
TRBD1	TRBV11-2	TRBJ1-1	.	CASSYRGPNTEAFF	TGTGCCAGCAGCTACAGGGGCCCGAACACTGAAGCTTTCTTT
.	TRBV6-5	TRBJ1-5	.	CASSYSIGSDQPQHF	TGTGCCAGCAGTTACTCGATAGGTTCGGATCAGCCCCAGCATTTT